This T cell receptor (beta chain) was found in a study of blood T cell repertoires in COVID-19. Background on the study: Acute and convalescent COVID-19 samples came from the United States, Italy and Spain.

This clone was picked up a small number of times. Sequencing used immunoSEQ multiplex PCR; TCRdb keeps in-frame clones, though not all of them. Of about 24,000 clones listed, around 70% are singletons. The CDR3 runs 14 residues. Per the germline V gene, CDR1 is SGHRS and CDR2 is YFSETQ. The junction had 4 bases not matched to a gene; V was cut back by 4 bases and J by 5 bases. Sequencing input: peripheral blood. This clonotype was sampled from an elderly woman with acute or convalescent COVID-19. The rearrangement joins TRBV5-1 to TRBJ2-7, with 12 bases identical to TRBD2. The CDR3 protein is CASSPTSGSDEQYF. For the CDR3, the DNA is TGCGCCAGCAGCCCGACTAGCGGGAGTGACGAGCAGTACTTC.